Included here is one T cell receptor (beta chain) sequence, with context. No antigen is known for it. The source of the sample is a study of T cell responses to AZD1222 COVID-19 vaccine. Study-wide context: The analysis combined second doses at about 4 or about 12 weeks. Study-wide findings and caveats: Females outnumbered males among donors, who were mostly white British; clonal diversity was possibly underestimated.

Trimming removed 3 bases from V and 7 bases from J, with 24 bases in between. This CDR3 has 18 residues. Germline assignment: CDR1 LGHDT and CDR2 YNNKEL (reference sequence). Sequencing used immunoSEQ multiplex PCR; TCRdb keeps in-frame clones, though not all of them. The sample contains 80,000 or so clones, 70% to 90% of which appear only once. This specimen was peripheral blood, taken on day 0 of AZD1222 vaccination. The chain carries TRBV3-1 (or the pseudogene TRBV3-2) and TRBJ1-4; no clear D. This clonotype was obtained from an adult in good health. CDR3 region: CASSHFPPGGSSGEKLFF. As DNA, the CDR3 is TGTGCCAGCAGCCATTTCCCCCCCGGCGGTTCTTCAGGTGAAAAACTGTTTTTT.